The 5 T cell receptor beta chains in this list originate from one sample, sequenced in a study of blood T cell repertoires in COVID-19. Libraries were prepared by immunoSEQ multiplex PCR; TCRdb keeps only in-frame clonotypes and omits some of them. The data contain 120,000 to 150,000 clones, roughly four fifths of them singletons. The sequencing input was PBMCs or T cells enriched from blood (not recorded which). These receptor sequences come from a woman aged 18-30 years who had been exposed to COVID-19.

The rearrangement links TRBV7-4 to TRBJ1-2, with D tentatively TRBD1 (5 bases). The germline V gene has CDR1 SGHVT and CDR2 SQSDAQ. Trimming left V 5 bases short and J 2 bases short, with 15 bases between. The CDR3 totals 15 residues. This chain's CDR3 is CASSPGGEFNYGYTF. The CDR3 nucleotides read TGTGCCAGCAGCCCCGGGGGGGAATTCAACTATGGCTACACCTTC. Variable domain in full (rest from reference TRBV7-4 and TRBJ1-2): GAGVSQSPRYKVAKRGRDVALRCDSISGHVTLYWYRQTLGQGSEVLTYSQSDAQRDKSGRPSGRFSAERPERSVSTLKIQRTEQGDSAVYLCASSPGGEFNYGYTFGSGTRLTVV.

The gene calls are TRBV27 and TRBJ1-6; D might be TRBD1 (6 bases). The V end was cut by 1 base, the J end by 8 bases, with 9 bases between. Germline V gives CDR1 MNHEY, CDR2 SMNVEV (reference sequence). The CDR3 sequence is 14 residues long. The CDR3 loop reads CASSLLGGDSPLHF. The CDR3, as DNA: TGTGCCAGCAGTTTATTAGGGGGGGATTCACCCCTCCACTTT.

DNA of the CDR3: TGTGCCAGCAGCTTAATTTTCGGTCGCAATCAGCCCCAGCATTTT. Protein sequence: CASSLIFGRNQPQHF. The chain has TRBV7-2 and TRBJ1-5; D remains unclear. Germline CDR1 SGHTA, CDR2 FQGNSA. The CDR3 spans 15 residues. Trimming stripped 2 bases from V and 2 bases from J, with 10 bases between.

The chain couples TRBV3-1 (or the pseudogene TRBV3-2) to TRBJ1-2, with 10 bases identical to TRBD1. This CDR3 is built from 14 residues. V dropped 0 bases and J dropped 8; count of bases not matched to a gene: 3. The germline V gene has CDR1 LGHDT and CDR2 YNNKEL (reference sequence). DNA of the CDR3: TGTGCCAGCAGCCAAGATAGACAGGGGGCGGGCTACACCTTC. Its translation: CASSQDRQGAGYTF.

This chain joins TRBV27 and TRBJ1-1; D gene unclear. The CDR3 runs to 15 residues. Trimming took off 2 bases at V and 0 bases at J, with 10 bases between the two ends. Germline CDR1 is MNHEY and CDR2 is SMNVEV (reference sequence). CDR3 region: CASSLGRVMNTEAFF. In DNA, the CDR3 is TGTGCCAGCAGTTTAGGTCGGGTTATGAACACTGAAGCTTTCTTT.